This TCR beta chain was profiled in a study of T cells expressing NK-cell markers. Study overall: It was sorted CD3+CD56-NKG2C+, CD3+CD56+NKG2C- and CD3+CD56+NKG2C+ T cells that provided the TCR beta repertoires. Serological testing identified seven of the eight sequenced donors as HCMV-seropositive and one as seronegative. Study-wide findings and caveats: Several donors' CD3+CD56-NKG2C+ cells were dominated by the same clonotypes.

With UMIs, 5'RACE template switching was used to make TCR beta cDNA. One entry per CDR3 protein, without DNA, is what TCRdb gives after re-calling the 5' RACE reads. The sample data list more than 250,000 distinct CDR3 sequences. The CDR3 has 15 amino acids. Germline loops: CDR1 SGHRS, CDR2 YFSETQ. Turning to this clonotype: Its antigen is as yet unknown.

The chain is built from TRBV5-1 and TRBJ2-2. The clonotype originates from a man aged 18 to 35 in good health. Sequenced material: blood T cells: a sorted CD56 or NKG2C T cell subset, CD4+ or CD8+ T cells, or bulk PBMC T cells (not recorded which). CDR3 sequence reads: CASSLKGPNTGELFF.